This paragraph reports one TCR beta chain. No antigen is known for it. No quality values exist for individual bases; no much larger clone is one base distant. This sample is drawn from a study of control samples from healthy donors and cancer patients (dated by TCRdb to the early 2020s). Including cysteine and phenylalanine, the CDR3 has 13 amino acids. This entry keeps only the CDR3 DNA: 39 bases, framed from base 1. CDR1 and CDR2, looked up from the germline V gene, are SGHNT and YENEEA. Germline trimming amounts to 1 base on V and 8 bases on J, with 4 as the count of junction bases outside the gene matches. Receptor libraries were prepared by the immunoSEQ multiplex PCR assay. Here the immuneACCESS table is served through TCRdb, limited to in-frame sequences with V and J called. Missing clones are a known gap in these copies; in checked studies unresolved V genes cover under half, and the rest lacks a known reason. This sample lists roughly 190,000 clones; 91% were detected once. About 1.6% of the sample is taken by the ten largest.

The specimen sequenced was blood. The clonotype originates from a woman younger than 45 in good health. The rearranged chain carries TRBV11-3 and TRBJ1-2; 7 bases in the junction line up with TRBD1. The DNA reads as follows: TGTGCCAGCAGCTTAGTTGGGACAGACGGCTACACCTTC. This yields the protein CASSLVGTDGYTF.